The 3 T cell receptor beta chains given below trace back to one sample, sequenced in a study of T-cell memory formation after mild COVID-19. TCRdb reprocessed the 5' RACE reads with MiXCR, giving one entry per CDR3 protein. The sample contains hundreds of thousands of distinct CDR3 sequences, roughly 22% of which appear only once. Sequencing was done on a sample of PBMCs or a T cell subset sorted from them (not recorded which). All receptors derive from an adult woman who had mild COVID-19 (a few samples of this study predate the infection). Cell type and time point are not known.

The rearrangement links TRBV20-1 to TRBJ2-3; maybe TRBD1 (6 bases). Germline V gives CDR1 DFQATT, CDR2 SNEGSKA (reference sequence). Trimming pared 3 bases from V and 3 bases from J, leaving 13 bases between. There are 14 residues in the CDR3. The CDR3 sequence is CSASVRGKTDTQYF. The CDR3 coding sequence is TGCAGTGCTAGTGTGAGGGGGAAGACAGATACGCAGTATTTT.

This clonotype has just a few counts. The genes are TRBV12-3 or TRBV12-4 and TRBJ2-1, with D possibly matching TRBD2 (6 bases). This CDR3 has 15 amino acids. V was clipped by 2 bases and J by 9 bases, with 17 bases between them. The DNA of the CDR3 is TGTGCCAGCAGTTTAATCGAGTCTCCCGGGAGTGAGCAGTTCTTC. Its translation is CASSLIESPGSEQFF.

The chain links TRBV12-3 or TRBV12-4 to TRBJ1-2; D ambiguous. The CDR3 is 10 amino acids. The germline V and J ends were trimmed by 2 bases and 9 bases, with 4 bases remaining between them. The CDR3 DNA reads as TGTGCCAGCAGTTTACGTAGCTACACCTTC. As protein: CASSLRSYTF.